This entry lists 15 T cell receptor beta chains sequenced from one sample in a study of blood T cell repertoires in COVID-19. Libraries were prepared by immunoSEQ multiplex PCR; TCRdb keeps only in-frame clonotypes and omits some of them. The table lists under 250,000 clones, more than 80% of them singletons, with approximately 2% in the top ten. The sequenced sample consisted of PBMCs or T cells enriched from blood (not recorded which). The receptors originated from a man aged 55-75 years who had recovered from COVID-19.

This clone was detected once. The V and J genes are TRBV14 and TRBJ2-5; weak D call: TRBD1 (6 bases). CDR1 is SGHDN and CDR2 is FVKESK in the germline V gene. V lost 1 base, J lost 13 bases, and 19 bases lay in between. This CDR3 contains 14 residues. CDR3 region: CASSQAIETGRRYF. The CDR3 DNA reads as TGTGCCAGCAGCCAAGCAATAGAAACAGGGCGACGGTACTTC.

The rearrangement joins TRBV6-5 to TRBJ1-2; D gene unclear. CDR1 and CDR2 from the germline V gene are MNHEY and SVGAGI. This CDR3 has 16 amino acids. V was cut by 0 bases and J by 4 bases, with 15 bases left in between. The DNA of the CDR3 is TGTGCCAGCAGTTACTCGTTGCAGGCCAGGATCTATGGCTACACCTTC. Its translation is CASSYSLQARIYGYTF.

V and J are TRBV4-3 and TRBJ1-1; 10 bases are shared with TRBD1. V lost 4 bases, J lost 8 bases, and 4 bases stayed unmatched. This CDR3 region has 13 residues. Germline V gives CDR1 LGHNA, CDR2 YSLEER. Here the CDR3 DNA reads TGCGCCAGCAGCCCAGGACAGGGGGTCGAAGCTTTCTTT. Protein sequence: CASSPGQGVEAFF.

This chain joins TRBV11-2 and TRBJ1-3, with TRBD1 identical over 7 bases. CDR1 is SGHAT, CDR2 FQNNGV, per germline. After removal of 5 bases from V and 2 bases from J, the junction contained 6 bases not matched to a gene. The CDR3 has 15 residues. CDR3 protein: CASSRSTGAGNTIYF. Here the CDR3 DNA reads TGTGCCAGCAGCCGATCAACAGGGGCTGGAAACACCATATATTTT.

The gene calls are TRBV29-1 and TRBJ1-4; tentative D call: TRBD1 (6 bases). V was shortened by 4 bases and J by 8 bases, with 8 bases between the two germline ends. Germline assignment: CDR1 SQVTM and CDR2 ANQGSEA. The CDR3 has 11 amino acids. The CDR3 DNA is TGCAGCGTTGTGCAGGGGGAAAAACTGTTTTTT. Protein sequence: CSVVQGEKLFF.

This sequence joins TRBV7-2 and TRBJ2-3, with 10 bases lining up with TRBD1. The CDR3 sequence is 16 residues long. Germline V gene data show CDR1 as SGHTA and CDR2 as FQGNSA. V shed 1 base and J 1 base; nucleotides not matched to a gene: 2. The CDR3 DNA follows: TGTGCCAGCAGCTTAGTTGGGACAGGGGGCACAGATACGCAGTATTTT. Translating gives CASSLVGTGGTDTQYF.

The rearrangement links TRBV30 to TRBJ2-1; D might be TRBD2 (6 bases). This CDR3 spans 12 amino acids. Germline loops: CDR1 GTSNPN, CDR2 SVGIG (reference sequence). Trimming stripped 4 bases from V and 9 bases from J, with 13 bases between. The CDR3 nucleotides are TGTGCCTGGACCTGGACCGGGAGTGAGCAGTTCTTC. Residues: CAWTWTGSEQFF.

J is TRBJ2-2 and V is TRBV10-3, with D possibly being TRBD2 (5 bases). Germline CDR1 and CDR2: ENHRY and SYGVKD. The V and J ends lost 3 bases and 6 bases respectively, with 17 bases between them. The CDR3 runs to 16 residues. The CDR3 here is CAISERREGSAGELFF. In DNA, the CDR3 is TGTGCCATCAGTGAACGCCGCGAGGGATCCGCCGGGGAGCTGTTTTTT.

This clone was counted a single time. V and J are TRBV7-9 and TRBJ1-4; D call uncertain. The germline gives CDR1 SEHNR, CDR2 FQNEAQ (reference sequence). V dropped 6 bases and J dropped 4 bases, with 15 bases sitting between them. The CDR3 totals 15 residues. CDR3 DNA: TGTGCCAGCAGGGAATCCGCGGGGAATAATGAAAAACTGTTTTTT. It codes for CASRESAGNNEKLFF.

The genes are TRBV2 and TRBJ2-7, with a possible D match to TRBD1 (5 bases). V dropped 2 bases and J dropped 4 bases, with 6 bases sitting between them. This CDR3 contains 12 residues. CDR1 and CDR2 from the germline V gene are SNHLY and FYNNEI. CDR3 DNA sequence: TGTGCCAGCAGTGAAAGGGGATACGAGCAGTACTTC. Its translation: CASSERGYEQYF.

This clone is a singleton in its sample. The V and J genes are TRBV18 and TRBJ1-2; perhaps TRBD1 as D (6 bases). Germline assignment: CDR1 KGHSH and CDR2 LQKENI. The CDR3 is 12 residues long. V was pared by 4 bases and J by 8 bases, with 11 bases between. The CDR3 nucleotides are TGTGCCAGCTCACTTACAGGGCAAGGCTACACCTTC. Amino acids: CASSLTGQGYTF.

V gene TRBV5-1 combines with J gene TRBJ2-5, with 7 bases identical to TRBD1. The J segment lost 2 bases and the V segment lost 4 bases, leaving 8 bases of the junction unmatched. Germline CDR1 is SGHRS and CDR2 is YFSETQ. This CDR3 is built from 15 residues. CDR3 sequence: CASSGTGQLQETQYF. For the CDR3, the DNA is TGCGCCAGCAGCGGAACGGGACAGTTACAAGAGACCCAGTACTTC.

V and J are TRBV7-2 and TRBJ2-7, with D tentatively TRBD1 (6 bases). Between the trimmed V and J ends, which lost 5 bases and 2 bases, there was a span of 19 bases. Germline V lookup: CDR1 SGHTA, CDR2 FQGNSA. The CDR3 spans 16 residues. The CDR3 spells CASSLSPPGVTYEQYF. CDR3 nucleotides: TGTGCCAGCAGCCTCTCCCCTCCAGGGGTCACCTACGAGCAGTACTTC.

The chain carries TRBV19 and TRBJ2-7; a possible D gene is TRBD1 (5 bases). The ends were cut back, 3 bases at V and 1 base at J, with 7 bases in the middle. This CDR3 comprises 13 residues. The germline CDR1 and CDR2 sequences are LNHDA and SQIVND (reference sequence). Here the CDR3 reads CASSIQGSYEQYF. The CDR3, as DNA: TGTGCCAGTAGTATTCAGGGTTCCTACGAGCAGTACTTC.

This chain connects TRBV5-6 to TRBJ1-3; no firm D call. CDR1 is SGHDT, CDR2 YYEEEE, per germline. Trimming took off 5 bases at V and 0 bases at J, with 6 bases between the two ends. This CDR3 is 13 amino acids long. This CDR3 reads CASRVSSGNTIYF. The CDR3 bases are TGTGCCAGCAGGGTGAGCTCTGGAAACACCATATATTTT. The full variable domain, rest sourced from reference TRBV5-6 and TRBJ1-3, is DAGVTQSPTHLIKTRGQQVTLRCSPKSGHDTVSWYQQALGQGPQFIFQYYEEEERQRGNFPDRFSGHQFPNYSSELNVNALLLGDSALYLCASRVSSGNTIYFGEGSWLTVV.